What follows are 5 T cell receptor beta chains derived from one specimen sequenced in a study of radiotherapy plus CTLA-4 blockade in lung cancer (dated by TCRdb to the late 2010s). Library method: the immunoSEQ multiplex PCR assay. TCRdb took over this immuneACCESS table, retaining in-frame rearrangements with V and J assigned. Such tables are incomplete; in checked studies, under half of the missing clones stem from an unresolved V gene, and the remainder is unexplained. Counted in this sample were some 110,000 clones; 81% of them appeared once. In total, the top ten clones hold roughly 3.5% of the sample. Material: peripheral blood, obtained from a patient treated with radiotherapy plus ipilimumab. These receptors all stem from a human donor with non-small cell lung cancer that progressed on radiotherapy plus ipilimumab. Some clones in this sample may be carry-over from other donors' samples.

V gene TRBV5-4 combines with J gene TRBJ2-5, with D perhaps matching TRBD2 (7 bases). Germline CDR1 SGHNT, CDR2 YYREEE (reference sequence). The V and J ends lost 0 bases and 7 bases respectively, with 16 bases between them. The CDR3 contains 15 residues. The CDR3 nucleotides are TGTGCCAGCAGCTTGGAAGGCCGGGGGGCGTCGACCCAGTACTTC. Residues: CASSLEGRGASTQYF.

This clone has just a few counts. The chain is built from TRBV6-5 and TRBJ2-7, with a tentative D call TRBD2 (6 bases). The CDR3 contains 14 residues. With 4 bases removed from V and 3 bases from J, the gap between germline ends came to 13 bases. CDR1 MNHEY and CDR2 SVGAGI come from the germline V gene. The CDR3 coding sequence is TGTGCCAGCAGTTGGGGAGTGGGGGGCTACGAGCAGTACTTC. This sequence encodes CASSWGVGGYEQYF.

V gene TRBV7-3 combines with J gene TRBJ2-3; D possibly corresponds to TRBD1 (6 bases). V lost 3 bases and J lost 5, with 15 bases in between. Germline CDR1 and CDR2: SGHTA and FQGTGA. CDR3 size: 15 residues. The CDR3 region is CASSLTGYRGDTQYF. In DNA form, the CDR3 reads TGTGCCAGCAGCTTGACAGGTTACCGTGGAGATACGCAGTATTTT. Variable domain in full (rest from reference TRBV7-3 and TRBJ2-3): GAGVSQTPSNKVTEKGKYVELRCDPISGHTALYWYRQSLGQGPEFLIYFQGTGAADDSGLPNDRFFAVRPEGSVSTLKIQRTERGDSAVYLCASSLTGYRGDTQYFGPGTRLTVL.

In nucleotides, the CDR3 is TGTGCCAGTAGTATTGCGGTTAGCTCCTACAATGAGCAGTTCTTC. It is translated as CASSIAVSSYNEQFF. The chain joins TRBV19 to TRBJ2-1; the D is unclear. Germline CDR1 reads LNHDA; CDR2 reads SQIVND (reference sequence). V lost 3 bases and J lost 0, with 9 bases in between. This CDR3 is built from 15 residues.

The V and J genes are TRBV5-1 and TRBJ2-1; TRBD2 matches 9 bases. The CDR3 extends over 16 amino acids. V dropped 0 bases and J dropped 0; count of bases not matched to a gene: 1. Germline loops: CDR1 SGHRS, CDR2 YFSETQ. CDR3 residues: CASSLVAGASYNEQFF. CDR3 sequence (DNA): TGCGCCAGCAGCTTGGTAGCGGGGGCCTCCTACAATGAGCAGTTCTTC.